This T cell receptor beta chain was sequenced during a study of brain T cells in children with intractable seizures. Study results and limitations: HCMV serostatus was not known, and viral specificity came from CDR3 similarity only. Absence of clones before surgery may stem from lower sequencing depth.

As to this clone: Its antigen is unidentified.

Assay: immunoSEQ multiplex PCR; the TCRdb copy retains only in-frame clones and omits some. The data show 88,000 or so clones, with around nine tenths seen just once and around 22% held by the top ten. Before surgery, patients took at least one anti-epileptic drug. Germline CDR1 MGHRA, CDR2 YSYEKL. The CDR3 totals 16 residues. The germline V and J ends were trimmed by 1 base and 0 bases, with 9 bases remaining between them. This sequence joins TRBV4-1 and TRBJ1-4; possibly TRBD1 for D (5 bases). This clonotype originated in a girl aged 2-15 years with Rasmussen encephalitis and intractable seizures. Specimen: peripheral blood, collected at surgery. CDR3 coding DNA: TGCGCCAGCAGCCAAGCCCCGGGGGCAACTAATGAAAAACTGTTTTTT. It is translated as CASSQAPGATNEKLFF.